This record looks at one TCR beta chain sequence and its context. This specimen belongs to a study of cytomegalovirus exposure and HLA in healthy donors. CDR1 SGHVS and CDR2 FNYEAQ come from the germline V gene. The CDR3 contains 15 residues. V shed 3 bases and J shed 1 base, with 10 bases lying between them. The PCR had 60 Vbeta and 13 Jbeta primers. The method was immunoSEQ multiplex PCR; TCRdb's version includes in-frame clones alone and lacks a portion of them. The sample includes tens of thousands of clones. This clonotype was sampled from a woman in her thirties or forties in good health and CMV-seropositive. The chain couples TRBV7-6 to TRBJ1-3; D call uncertain. Sequenced: PBMCs. The DNA for the CDR3 is TGTGCCAGCAGCTTGGGGTCGGGATCTGGAAACACCATATATTTT. Translation gives CASSLGSGSGNTIYF.